This TCR beta chain is drawn from a study of Graves' ophthalmopathy and Graves' hyperthyroidism. Amplification targeted the TCR beta CDR3 regions, with RNA transcripts as the source material. First-round RT-PCR with HTBI primers preceded a second-round multiplex PCR. MiXCR was run by TCRdb on the multiplex PCR reads, yielding one entry per CDR3 protein. Here the sample spans a few hundred thousand distinct CDR3 sequences, approximately 15% being singletons. As for this clonotype: It may be a read error: a sequence one base away is much more abundant.

The CDR3 spans 14 residues. V was pared by 6 bases and J by 0 bases, with 9 bases between. The chain joins TRBV12-3 or TRBV12-4 to TRBJ1-3; possibly TRBD1 for D (6 bases). Input material: peripheral blood. The source is a woman aged 18 to 35 with stable Graves' hyperthyroidism. The CDR3 here is CASRIQGSGNTIYF. CDR3 nucleotides: TGTGCCAGCAGGATACAGGGCTCTGGAAACACCATATATTTT.